The 29 T cell receptor beta chains reported below all come from one sample, sequenced in a study of monozygotic twins with inflammatory bowel disease. TCRdb re-called the 5' RACE reads and gives one entry per CDR3 protein, without DNA. Seen in this sample are hundreds of thousands of distinct CDR3 sequences; the ten most common clones hold over 5.5%. The source material was blood. The receptors originated from a human donor with ulcerative colitis or Crohn's disease, or a healthy co-twin of an affected twin (not recorded which).

The chain recombines TRBV5-5 with TRBJ2-7; checking the TCRdb D call of TRBD1 is not possible without DNA. The CDR3 consists of 14 residues. Germline CDR1 and CDR2: SGHKS and YYEKEE (reference sequence). The CDR3 protein is CASSPGQISYEQYF.

The chain recombines TRBV11-2 with TRBJ2-3; with no DNA, the TCRdb D assignment of TRBD2 cannot be verified. The CDR3 totals 13 residues. The germline V gene has CDR1 SGHAT and CDR2 FQNNGV. The CDR3 protein is CASSGKREDTQYF.

This chain joins TRBV18 and TRBJ2-1; TCRdb's D call, TRBD1, is unchecked because there is no DNA. CDR1 and CDR2 (germline): KGHSH, LQKENI. CDR3 size: 15 residues. CDR3 in amino acids: CASSRAGGPYNEQFF.

The rearrangement links TRBV28 to TRBJ2-7; absent DNA, TCRdb's TRBD1 call cannot be checked. The CDR3 has 15 residues. Germline loops: CDR1 MDHEN, CDR2 SYDVKM. Here the CDR3 reads CASSYTGGGGTLRYF. The full variable domain, completed using reference TRBV28 and TRBJ2-7, is DVKVTQSSRYLVKRTGEKVFLECVQDMDHENMFWYRQDPGLGLRLIYFSYDVKMKEKGDIPEGYSVSREKKERFSLILESASTNQTSMYLCASSYTGGGGTLRYFGPGTRLTVT.

The rearrangement joins TRBV12-3 or TRBV12-4 to TRBJ2-7; the D gene TCRdb calls, TRBD1, cannot be checked with no DNA. The CDR3 consists of 14 residues. The CDR3 sequence: CASRATGGVDEQYF.

The V call is TRBV18, the J call TRBJ1-2. This CDR3 comprises 13 residues. Germline-derived CDR1 and CDR2 are KGHSH and LQKENI. The CDR3 sequence is CASSPGSEAGYTF.

The V call is TRBV15, the J call TRBJ2-1. Germline CDR1 reads LNHNV; CDR2 reads YYDKDF (reference sequence). This CDR3 has 18 amino acids. The CDR3 protein is CATSPGILGGSSYNEQFF.

The chain joins TRBV24-1 to TRBJ2-2; TCRdb names TRBD1, which stays unverified in the absence of DNA. The germline CDR1 and CDR2 sequences are KGHDR and SFDVKD. This CDR3 contains 15 residues. This chain's CDR3 is CATSDSTGNTGELFF.

The V gene is TRBV12-3 or TRBV12-4, the J gene TRBJ1-2; TCRdb selects TRBD1, and the lack of DNA leaves this call unchecked. The CDR3 totals 12 residues. CDR3: CASTARGYGYTF.

This rearrangement joins TRBV7-2 to TRBJ2-1; the TRBD1 assignment by TCRdb is unverifiable without DNA. Per germline, CDR1 SGHTA and CDR2 FQGNSA. The CDR3 covers 17 residues. CDR3 residues: CASSPRHRTGSYNEQFF.

The chain joins TRBV12-3 or TRBV12-4 to TRBJ2-3; absent DNA, TCRdb's TRBD2 call cannot be checked. This CDR3 is built from 16 residues. Here the CDR3 reads CASTLRLAGSTDTQYF.

The gene calls are TRBV7-2 and TRBJ1-1. The CDR3 has 11 residues. CDR1 is SGHTA, CDR2 FQGNSA, per germline. This chain's CDR3 is CASSILGEAFF.

The gene calls are TRBV4-3 and TRBJ1-5. The CDR3 totals 15 residues. Germline assignment: CDR1 LGHNA and CDR2 YSLEER. The CDR3 region is CASSQQDSPGEPQHF.

This chain connects TRBV29-1 to TRBJ2-5; TCRdb reports TRBD1, a call that lacks DNA to check it against. CDR3 length: 13 amino acids. The germline V gene encodes CDR1 SQVTM and CDR2 ANQGSEA. CDR3 protein: CSVGRDRAETQYF.

CDR3 sequence reads: CASSSGRRRAFF. The rearrangement uses TRBV6-2 or TRBV6-3 and TRBJ1-1. The CDR3 loop spans 12 amino acids. Germline V gives CDR1 MNHEY, CDR2 SVGEGT.

V is TRBV3-1 and J is TRBJ2-1; TCRdb proposes TRBD2, but this gene call is untestable without DNA. CDR3 length: 18 amino acids. Germline values: CDR1 LGHDT, CDR2 YNNKEL (reference sequence). CDR3 amino acids: CASSQGLAGGPSYNEQFF.

The chain joins TRBV18 to TRBJ1-4; the TCRdb D gene call, TRBD1, has no DNA to confirm it. In germline, CDR1 is KGHSH, CDR2 LQKENI. The CDR3 totals 18 residues. Here the CDR3 reads CASSPRTYRGAVSEKLFF.

The chain links TRBV5-1 to TRBJ1-1. The germline gives CDR1 SGHRS, CDR2 YFSETQ. The CDR3 is 13 amino acids. The CDR3 loop reads CASSVKEVTEAFF.

The chain links TRBV6-2 or TRBV6-3 to TRBJ2-7; TCRdb names TRBD1, which stays unverified in the absence of DNA. The CDR3 loop spans 16 amino acids. The V gene's germline CDR1 is MNHEY and CDR2 SVGEGT. The CDR3 protein is CASSYPGTGLPYEQYF.

The rearrangement uses TRBV10-3 and TRBJ2-7; as DNA is missing, the TRBD1 call by TCRdb cannot be tested. The CDR3 runs to 14 residues. Germline CDR1 reads ENHRY; CDR2 reads SYGVKD. CDR3 amino acids: CAISPRGRGYEQYF.

This clonotype ranks as medium-sized (0.01 to 0.1%) in terms of frequency. The rearrangement links TRBV7-7 to TRBJ2-7; the TRBD1 assignment by TCRdb is unverifiable without DNA. From germline, CDR1 is SSHAT and CDR2 FNYEAQ (reference sequence). The CDR3 runs to 14 residues. The CDR3 sequence: CASSIGTGSYEQYF.

V gene TRBV30 combines with J gene TRBJ2-5; TCRdb lists TRBD2, though no DNA is available to test this call. CDR1 and CDR2 from the germline V gene are GTSNPN and SVGIG (reference sequence). The CDR3 consists of 12 residues. CDR3 sequence: CAWGGLQETQYF.

This chain connects TRBV6-5 to TRBJ1-2; TCRdb designates TRBD1, a call that cannot be tested without DNA. This CDR3 contains 13 residues. The germline V gene has CDR1 MNHEY and CDR2 SVGAGI. The CDR3 sequence: CASSYSSTGGYTF.

This rearrangement joins TRBV5-1 to TRBJ2-3. CDR1 and CDR2 (germline): SGHRS, YFSETQ. The CDR3 has 14 residues. CDR3 sequence: CASRKDGSTDTQYF. The full variable domain, completed using reference TRBV5-1 and TRBJ2-3, is KAGVTQTPRYLIKTRGQQVTLSCSPISGHRSVSWYQQTPGQGLQFLFEYFSETQRNKGNFPGRFSGRQFSNSRSEMNVSTLELGDSALYLCASRKDGSTDTQYFGPGTRLTVL.

This rearrangement joins TRBV5-1 to TRBJ1-6. The CDR3 runs 15 residues. Germline CDR1 is SGHRS and CDR2 is YFSETQ. CDR3 loop: CASSLGLASDSPLHF.

The gene calls are TRBV7-9 and TRBJ2-7. The germline gives CDR1 SEHNR, CDR2 FQNEAQ (reference sequence). This CDR3 spans 12 amino acids. The CDR3 loop reads CASSLLTEEQYF. The whole variable domain, filled in from reference TRBV7-9 and TRBJ2-7, reads DTGVSQNPRHKITKRGQNVTFRCDPISEHNRLYWYRQTLGQGPEFLTYFQNEAQLEKSRLLSDRFSAERPKGSFSTLEIQRTEQGDSAMYLCASSLLTEEQYFGPGTRLTVT.

The V and J genes are TRBV27 and TRBJ2-2. This CDR3 comprises 15 residues. The germline V gene has CDR1 MNHEY and CDR2 SMNVEV (reference sequence). This CDR3 reads CASSWTSANTGELFF.

The chain links TRBV18 to TRBJ1-4. The CDR3 runs 14 residues. From germline, CDR1 is KGHSH and CDR2 LQKENI. The CDR3 is CASSPVGVNEKLFF.

The chain has TRBV5-4 and TRBJ2-1; TCRdb lists TRBD1, though no DNA is available to test this call. The CDR3 runs to 17 residues. The V gene's germline CDR1 is SGHNT and CDR2 YYREEE (reference sequence). The CDR3 sequence is CASSLQTGPSSYNEQFF.